This is a list of T cell receptor beta chains from one sample in a study of shared clonotypes between healthy human individuals. Measured with immunoSEQ multiplex PCR; TCRdb has only the in-frame clones, and not every one. The repertoire holds about 2,200,000 clones, with about 92% as singletons. Sequencing was performed on naive CD8+ T cells from PBMCs. All receptors come from a man in his late teens or twenties in good health. Some clones in this sample may be carry-over from other donors' samples. CDR3s include the opening cysteine and the closing phenylalanine or tryptophan. D genes are given only for firm matches. Size tells how often a clone was seen (once, few, many) or the class of an expanded clone, and some rows leave it out.

clone_size,v_call,d_call,j_call,cdr3_nt,cdr3_aa
NA,TRBV28,NA,TRBJ2-3,TGTGCCAGCAGTTTACCGCGACAGGGCACAGATACGCAGTATTTT,CASSLPRQGTDTQYF
NA,TRBV11-2,TRBD1,TRBJ2-1,TGTGCCAGCAGCTTAGATTCCGGACAGGGGAATGAGCAGTTCTTC,CASSLDSGQGNEQFF
NA,TRBV19,NA,TRBJ1-1,TGTGCCAGTAGTCCCGTGGGCGATTTTCGCACTGAAGCTTTCTTT,CASSPVGDFRTEAFF
once,TRBV10-1,NA,TRBJ1-1,TGCGCCAGCAGTGAGGGACGTGTAGCTTTCTTT,CASSEGRVAFF
NA,TRBV9,NA,TRBJ1-6,TGTGCCAGCAGCCTCCAGGGAGGCGGGAATTCACCCCTCCACTTT,CASSLQGGGNSPLHF
NA,TRBV7-9,TRBD2,TRBJ2-5,TGTGCCAGCAGGTTGACTAGCTGGAGGGGAGAGACCCAGTACTTC,CASRLTSWRGETQYF
NA,TRBV7-8,NA,TRBJ2-7,TGTGCCAGCAGCGCCCCGTCCGGACGACTTATCCACGAGCAGTACTTC,CASSAPSGRLIHEQYF
NA,TRBV7-2,NA,TRBJ2-7,TGTGCCAGCAGAGGAGGGACATCGGCCCCAGTGCAGTACTTC,CASRGGTSAPVQYF
NA,TRBV13,NA,TRBJ2-3,TGTGCCAGCAGCTCAAAAGCGGGCGCCTACACAGATACGCAGTATTTT,CASSSKAGAYTDTQYF
NA,TRBV28,NA,TRBJ2-5,TGTGCCAGCAGTTTAGGCAGACAAGAGACCCAGTACTTC,CASSLGRQETQYF
NA,TRBV7-9,NA,TRBJ2-7,TGTGCCAGCAGCTTTCGGACAGCACCTTACGAGCAGTACTTC,CASSFRTAPYEQYF
NA,TRBV27,TRBD2,TRBJ2-1,TGTGCCAGCAGTGACCGACCCCTGACTAGCCCAGGGGAGCAGTTCTTC,CASSDRPLTSPGEQFF
once,TRBV6-5,TRBD1,TRBJ2-7,TGTGCCAGCAGTACAGACAGGGTGGGGGCCTACGAGCAGTACTTC,CASSTDRVGAYEQYF
NA,TRBV19,TRBD1,TRBJ2-1,TGTGCCAGTAGTATGTCGGGGGACAGGGGATTATACAATGAGCAGTTCTTC,CASSMSGDRGLYNEQFF
once,TRBV5-6,TRBD1,TRBJ2-7,TGTGCCAGCAGCTCCGGGACAGGTTCCTACGAGCAGTACTTC,CASSSGTGSYEQYF
NA,TRBV2,TRBD1,TRBJ2-5,TGTGCCAGCAGTGAAGACGGGGACAGGGAATATTTTTTTGAGACCCAGTACTTC,CASSEDGDREYFFETQYF
NA,TRBV19,NA,TRBJ1-4,TGTGCCAGTAGTATTGAGCGGGCGACTAATGAAAAACTGTTTTTT,CASSIERATNEKLFF
NA,TRBV9,TRBD1,TRBJ1-4,TGTGCCAGCAGCGTAGAGGGGGCGTATAACGAAAAACTGTTTTTT,CASSVEGAYNEKLFF
NA,TRBV5-6,NA,TRBJ2-1,TGTGCCAGCAGCTTGACACTAGGTTCCTACAATGAGCAGTTCTTC,CASSLTLGSYNEQFF
once,TRBV28,NA,TRBJ1-5,TGTGCCGCGGGCTTTAGCAATCAGCCCCAGCATTTT,CAAGFSNQPQHF
NA,TRBV25-1,TRBD2,TRBJ2-3,TGTGCCAGCAGTGAATTGCGGGAGCGGACAGATACGCAGTATTTT,CASSELRERTDTQYF
NA,TRBV29-1,NA,TRBJ2-2,TGCAGCGTTCGGGGCGAGAACACCGGGGAGCTGTTTTTT,CSVRGENTGELFF